The T cell receptor (beta chain) described here comes from a study of STAT5B mutations in CD4+ large granular lymphocyte leukemia. This clone came up a few times. V lost 4 bases, J lost 8 bases, and 3 bases stayed unmatched. CDR1 GTSNPN and CDR2 SVGIG come from the germline V gene (reference sequence). The CDR3 runs 11 residues. Sequencing was at survey level. Using immunoSEQ multiplex PCR, the repertoire was profiled, and TCRdb retains in-frame clones only, with some absent. The sample gives about 34,000 clones, about three quarters of which show up once; about 2% is in the top ten. This chain joins TRBV30 and TRBJ1-1, with 8 bases matching TRBD1. The sample consisted of CD4+ T cells from blood buffy coats. The TCR was taken from a human donor in good health. CDR3 bases: TGTGCCTGGAAGACAGGGGTAGAAGCTTTCTTT. Its translation is CAWKTGVEAFF.